These T cell receptor beta chains were read from a single sample in a study of blood T cell repertoires in COVID-19. Assay: immunoSEQ multiplex PCR; the TCRdb copy retains only in-frame clones and omits some. This sample has approximately 210,000 clones, with around nine tenths found just once. The sequenced sample was peripheral blood. These receptors all stem from a woman between 40 and 55 years old with acute or convalescent COVID-19. CDR3s include the opening cysteine and the closing phenylalanine or tryptophan. A D gene is named only where the DNA matches it firmly. Clone size is shown for a subset of rows, as once, few, many or a class of expanded clone.

clone_size	d_call	v_call	j_call	cdr3_aa	cdr3_nt
NA	TRBD1	TRBV18	TRBJ1-1	CASSPLGQGIEAFF	TGTGCCAGCTCACCACTGGGACAGGGGATTGAAGCTTTCTTT
NA	NA	TRBV7-9	TRBJ2-6	CASSFTAANVLTF	TGTGCCAGCAGCTTCACAGCGGCCAACGTCCTGACTTTC
NA	NA	TRBV4-1	TRBJ1-1	CASSLETLNTEAFF	TGCGCCAGCAGCCTGGAGACTCTGAACACTGAAGCTTTCTTT
NA	NA	TRBV5-6	TRBJ1-3	CASSLDNSWLSGNTIYF	TGTGCCAGCAGCTTGGACAATTCGTGGCTTTCTGGAAACACCATATATTTT
NA	TRBD2	TRBV3-1/TRBV3-2	TRBJ2-4	CASSLVPGLAGGRIAKNIQYF	TGTGCCAGCAGCCTAGTCCCGGGACTAGCGGGGGGCCGGATTGCCAAAAACATTCAGTACTTC
few	NA	TRBV19	TRBJ1-3	CASSTLSTGLSGNTIYF	TGTGCCAGTAGTACCCTCTCGACAGGCCTCTCTGGAAACACCATATATTTT
NA	NA	TRBV10-2	TRBJ1-1	CASRNRVEQEAFF	TGCGCCAGCAGGAACAGGGTAGAACAAGAAGCTTTCTTT
few	TRBD1	TRBV6-5	TRBJ1-6	CASSFRGANSPLHF	TGTGCCAGCAGTTTCAGGGGGGCTAATTCACCCCTCCACTTT
NA	NA	TRBV29-1	TRBJ1-1	CSGPPRTLNTEAFF	TGCAGCGGCCCCCCTCGGACACTGAACACTGAAGCTTTCTTT
few	TRBD2	TRBV6-4	TRBJ2-1	CASSPFSGGYHNEQFF	TGTGCCAGCAGTCCCTTTAGCGGGGGTTACCACAATGAGCAGTTCTTC
NA	TRBD1	TRBV5-1	TRBJ1-1	CASTNRGLGNTEAFF	TGCGCCAGCACGAACAGGGGGCTGGGAAACACTGAAGCTTTCTTT
NA	NA	TRBV19	TRBJ1-2	CASSMGGTVYGYTF	TGTGCCAGTAGTATGGGGGGGACCGTCTATGGCTACACCTTC
NA	TRBD1	TRBV24-1	TRBJ2-1	CATSLTGGSYNEQFF	TGTGCCACCAGTCTGACAGGGGGCTCCTACAATGAGCAGTTCTTC
NA	NA	TRBV13	TRBJ1-1	CASSRTGTEAFF	TGTGCCAGCAGCCGAACAGGCACTGAAGCTTTCTTT
NA	NA	TRBV6-1	TRBJ2-5	CASSENAGRETQYF	TGTGCCAGCAGTGAAAATGCAGGGAGGGAGACCCAGTACTTC
NA	TRBD1	TRBV11-1	TRBJ1-2	CASSPRTGGYGYGYTF	TGTGCCAGCAGCCCCCGGACAGGGGGCTATGGCTATGGCTACACCTTC
NA	NA	TRBV18	TRBJ1-2	CASSGQGTADGYTF	TGTGCCAGCTCAGGTCAGGGGACCGCGGATGGCTACACCTTC
few	TRBD1	TRBV2	TRBJ2-5	CASREDRVGETQYF	TGTGCCAGCAGGGAAGACAGGGTGGGAGAGACCCAGTACTTC
NA	NA	TRBV7-9	TRBJ1-1	CASSLRRGTEAFF	TGTGCCAGCAGCTTAAGGAGGGGCACTGAAGCTTTCTTT
NA	NA	TRBV3-1/TRBV3-2	TRBJ1-3	CASSQGTAFAGNTIYF	TGTGCCAGCAGCCAAGGGACAGCCTTTGCTGGAAACACCATATATTTT
NA	NA	TRBV6-2/TRBV6-3	TRBJ2-1	CASSPLQGLSNEQFF	TGTGCCAGCAGTCCCCTCCAAGGACTAAGCAATGAGCAGTTCTTC
NA	NA	TRBV7-9	TRBJ1-2	CASSLVKGERKGGYTF	TGTGCCAGCAGCTTAGTAAAGGGGGAGCGTAAGGGTGGCTACACCTTC
NA	TRBD1	TRBV7-2	TRBJ1-2	CASSQRQGLANYGYTF	TGTGCCAGCAGCCAAAGACAGGGGTTAGCTAACTATGGCTACACCTTC
NA	NA	TRBV2	TRBJ1-5	CASSWVRGNQPQHF	TGTGCCAGTAGTTGGGTCAGGGGCAATCAGCCCCAGCATTTT
NA	NA	TRBV18	TRBJ2-1	CASSYNRATYNEQFF	TGTGCCAGCTCCTATAACAGGGCCACCTACAATGAGCAGTTCTTC
NA	TRBD1	TRBV24-1	TRBJ2-5	CATSTGGVGETQYF	TGTGCCACCAGTACAGGGGGCGTTGGAGAGACCCAGTACTTC
NA	TRBD1	TRBV5-1	TRBJ1-6	CASSGYGQGDNSPLHF	TGCGCCAGCAGCGGGTACGGACAGGGAGACAATTCACCCCTCCACTTT
few	TRBD1	TRBV6-5	TRBJ1-2	CASSPTGGNYGYTF	TGTGCCAGCAGCCCAACAGGGGGCAACTATGGCTACACCTTC
NA	NA	TRBV6-2/TRBV6-3	TRBJ2-3	CASSRLTLAPDTQYF	TGTGCCAGCAGTCGCCTGACTCTAGCCCCAGATACGCAGTATTTT
NA	NA	TRBV10-2	TRBJ1-1	CASSHSGTPGQAFF	TGCGCCAGCAGTCATTCCGGGACACCCGGCCAAGCTTTCTTT
NA	TRBD1	TRBV6-5	TRBJ1-1	CASSYSGQLHTEAFF	TGTGCCAGCAGTTACTCGGGACAGCTCCACACTGAAGCTTTCTTT
NA	TRBD1	TRBV3-1/TRBV3-2	TRBJ1-1	CASSQEGRGRAEAFF	TGTGCCAGCAGCCAAGAGGGCAGGGGGCGCGCTGAAGCTTTCTTT
NA	TRBD2	TRBV5-4	TRBJ2-1	CASSLPAGGPNANEQFF	TGTGCCAGCAGCTTGCCAGCGGGGGGGCCGAATGCCAATGAGCAGTTCTTC
NA	TRBD1	TRBV18	TRBJ2-5	CASSPRDRALQETQYF	TGTGCCAGCTCACCCCGGGACAGGGCGTTGCAAGAGACCCAGTACTTC
NA	TRBD2	TRBV4-2	TRBJ2-3	CASSQAGTSGAGGTDTQYF	TGTGCCAGCAGCCAAGCTGGGACTAGCGGGGCTGGAGGCACAGATACGCAGTATTTT
NA	NA	TRBV28	TRBJ1-2	CASRNINYGYTF	TGTGCCAGCAGAAATATAAACTATGGCTACACCTTC
NA	NA	TRBV19	TRBJ1-2	CASSPGETNYGYTF	TGTGCCAGTAGTCCGGGGGAAACTAACTATGGCTACACCTTC
NA	NA	TRBV27	TRBJ2-3	CASSLAAGGTDTQYF	TGTGCCAGCAGTTTAGCGGCAGGGGGCACAGATACGCAGTATTTT
NA	TRBD1	TRBV25-1	TRBJ1-6	CASSTYDRGFSPLHF	TGTGCCAGCAGTACTTACGACAGGGGGTTTTCACCCCTCCACTTT
once	NA	TRBV30	TRBJ1-2	CAWYPRSSYGYTF	TGTGCCTGGTATCCGCGGTCTTCCTATGGCTACACCTTC
NA	NA	TRBV6-5	TRBJ2-1	CASSNILYLVEFF	TGTGCCAGCAGCAATATACTGTATTTGGTGGAGTTCTTC
NA	TRBD1	TRBV15	TRBJ1-6	CATSREIGQGVSPLHF	TGTGCCACCAGCAGAGAGATTGGACAGGGAGTTTCACCCCTCCACTTT
NA	NA	TRBV19	TRBJ1-5	CASSMRQQGAAQPQHF	TGTGCCAGTAGTATGAGGCAACAGGGAGCGGCTCAGCCCCAGCATTTT
NA	TRBD2	TRBV11-1	TRBJ2-5	CASSLFVGGSGTQYF	TGTGCCAGCAGCTTATTTGTGGGGGGGTCAGGGACCCAGTACTTC
NA	TRBD1	TRBV27	TRBJ1-5	CASSPTGGINQPQHF	TGTGCCAGCAGCCCGACAGGGGGCATCAATCAGCCCCAGCATTTT
NA	NA	TRBV4-1	TRBJ1-5	CASSPRGLQKWSNQPQHF	TGCGCCAGCAGCCCCCGGGGACTGCAAAAGTGGAGCAATCAGCCCCAGCATTTT
few	NA	TRBV6-1	TRBJ1-6	CASSEAFMGGNSPLHF	TGTGCCAGCAGTGAAGCGTTCATGGGGGGGAATTCACCCCTCCACTTT
NA	NA	TRBV3-1/TRBV3-2	TRBJ1-2	CASSQDHGDFYGYTF	TGTGCCAGCAGCCAAGATCACGGGGACTTCTATGGCTACACCTTC
NA	NA	TRBV6-5	TRBJ2-1	CASTPTSGGSSEQFF	TGTGCCAGCACCCCAACTAGTGGAGGCTCAAGCGAGCAGTTCTTC
NA	NA	TRBV10-3	TRBJ1-3	CAIGGRGSGNTIYF	TGTGCCATCGGTGGCAGGGGATCAGGAAACACCATATATTTT
NA	NA	TRBV4-1	TRBJ1-5	CASSQEKGQLNQPQHF	TGCGCCAGCAGCCAAGAAAAAGGACAGTTAAATCAGCCCCAGCATTTT
NA	TRBD1	TRBV3-1/TRBV3-2	TRBJ1-2	CASSQDEVDRGGHGYTF	TGTGCCAGCAGCCAAGATGAGGTCGACAGGGGTGGGCATGGCTACACCTTC